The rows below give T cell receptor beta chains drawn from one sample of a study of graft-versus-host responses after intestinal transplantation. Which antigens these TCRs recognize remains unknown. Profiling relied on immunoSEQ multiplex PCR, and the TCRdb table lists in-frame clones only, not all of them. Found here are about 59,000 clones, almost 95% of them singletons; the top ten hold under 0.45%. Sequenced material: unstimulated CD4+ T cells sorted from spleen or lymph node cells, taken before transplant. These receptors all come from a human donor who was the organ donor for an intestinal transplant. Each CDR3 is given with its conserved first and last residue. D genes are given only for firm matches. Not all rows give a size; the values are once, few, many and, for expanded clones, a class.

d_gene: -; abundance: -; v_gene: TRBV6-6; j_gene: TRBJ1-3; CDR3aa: CASSSYGAGNTIYF; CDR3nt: TGTGCCAGCAGTTCTTACGGGGCTGGAAACACCATATATTTT
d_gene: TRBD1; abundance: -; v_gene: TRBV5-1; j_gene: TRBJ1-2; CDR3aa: CASSSPGQGARGYTF; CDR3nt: TGCGCCAGCAGCTCTCCGGGACAGGGGGCAAGAGGCTACACCTTC
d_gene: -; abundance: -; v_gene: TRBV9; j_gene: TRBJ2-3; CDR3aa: CASSPLIVGSTDTQYF; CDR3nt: TGTGCCAGCAGCCCCCTGATCGTAGGATCCACAGATACGCAGTATTTT
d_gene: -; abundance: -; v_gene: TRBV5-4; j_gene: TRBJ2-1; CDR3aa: CASSLGQAYNEQFF; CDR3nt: TGTGCCAGCAGCTTGGGGCAGGCCTACAATGAGCAGTTCTTC
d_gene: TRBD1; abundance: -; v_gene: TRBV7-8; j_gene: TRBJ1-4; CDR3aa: CASSLVATGGVREKLFF; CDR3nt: TGTGCCAGCAGCTTAGTCGCGACAGGGGGCGTTAGAGAAAAACTGTTTTTT
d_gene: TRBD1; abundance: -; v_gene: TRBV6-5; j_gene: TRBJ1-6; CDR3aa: CASSLGQGAYNSPLHF; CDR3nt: TGTGCCAGCAGTTTGGGACAGGGGGCCTATAATTCACCCCTCCACTTT
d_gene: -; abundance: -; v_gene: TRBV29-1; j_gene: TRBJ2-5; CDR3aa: CSVERSSGETQYF; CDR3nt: TGCAGCGTTGAACGGAGCTCCGGGGAGACCCAGTACTTC
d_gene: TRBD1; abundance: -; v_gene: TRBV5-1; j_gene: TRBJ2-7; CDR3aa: CASSFGVDRNYEQYF; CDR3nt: TGCGCCAGCAGCTTTGGGGTGGACAGGAACTACGAGCAGTACTTC
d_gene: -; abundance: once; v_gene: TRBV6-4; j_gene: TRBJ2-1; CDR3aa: CASSDQKTGSYNEQFF; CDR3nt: TGTGCCAGCAGTGACCAAAAGACAGGATCCTACAATGAGCAGTTCTTC
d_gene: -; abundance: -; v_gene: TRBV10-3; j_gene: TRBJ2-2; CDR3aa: CATFTSSNPEELFF; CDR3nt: TGTGCCACCTTTACTAGCTCCAACCCCGAGGAGCTGTTTTTT
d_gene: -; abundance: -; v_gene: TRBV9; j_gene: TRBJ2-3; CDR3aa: CASSVALDTDTQYF; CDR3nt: TGTGCCAGCAGCGTAGCTCTAGACACAGATACGCAGTATTTT
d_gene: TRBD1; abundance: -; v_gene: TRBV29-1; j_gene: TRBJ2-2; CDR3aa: CSAVLRDRYTGELFF; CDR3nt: TGCAGCGCGGTACTCCGGGACAGATACACCGGGGAGCTGTTTTTT
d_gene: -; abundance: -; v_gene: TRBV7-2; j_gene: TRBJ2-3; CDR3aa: CASSLRVGGGTDTQYF; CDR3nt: TGTGCCAGCAGCTTAAGAGTCGGCGGGGGCACAGATACGCAGTATTTT
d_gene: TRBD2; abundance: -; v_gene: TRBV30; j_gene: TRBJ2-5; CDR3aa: CAWSRGGVETQYF; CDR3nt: TGTGCCTGGAGTCGCGGGGGGGTCGAGACCCAGTACTTC
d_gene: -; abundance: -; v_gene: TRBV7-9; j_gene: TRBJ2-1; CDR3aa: CASSGHSRNEQFF; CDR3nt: TGTGCCAGCAGCGGCCATTCCCGCAATGAGCAGTTCTTC
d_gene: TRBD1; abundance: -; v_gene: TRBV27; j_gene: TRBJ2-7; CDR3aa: CASSLAGTGENEQYF; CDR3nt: TGTGCCAGCAGTTTGGCCGGGACAGGGGAAAACGAGCAGTACTTC
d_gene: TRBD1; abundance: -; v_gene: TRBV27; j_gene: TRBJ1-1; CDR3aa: CARPTRDRGPNTEAFF; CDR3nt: TGTGCCAGGCCGACCCGGGACAGGGGGCCGAACACTGAAGCTTTCTTT
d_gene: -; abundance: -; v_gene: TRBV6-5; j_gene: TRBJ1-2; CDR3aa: CASSYSKQGISYGYTF; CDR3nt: TGTGCCAGCAGTTACTCCAAACAGGGAATAAGCTATGGCTACACCTTC
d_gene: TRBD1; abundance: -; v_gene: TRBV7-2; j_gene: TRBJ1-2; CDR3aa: CASSLFPDRGRGNYGYTF; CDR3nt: TGTGCCAGCAGCTTATTTCCGGACAGGGGTAGAGGTAACTATGGCTACACCTTC
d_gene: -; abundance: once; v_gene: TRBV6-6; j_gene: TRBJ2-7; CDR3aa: CASSQPTLSYEQYF; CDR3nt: TGTGCCAGCAGCCAACCTACTCTCTCCTACGAGCAGTACTTC
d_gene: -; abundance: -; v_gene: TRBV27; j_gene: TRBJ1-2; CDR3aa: CASSLSRHSNYGYTF; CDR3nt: TGTGCCAGCAGTTTATCCCGCCATTCTAACTATGGCTACACCTTC
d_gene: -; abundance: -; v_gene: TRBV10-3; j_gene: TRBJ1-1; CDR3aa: CAINRGNTEAFF; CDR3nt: TGTGCCATCAACCGAGGGAACACTGAAGCTTTCTTT
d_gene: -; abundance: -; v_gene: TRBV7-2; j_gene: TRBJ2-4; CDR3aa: CASSLDVVQYF; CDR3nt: TGTGCCAGCAGCTTAGACGTGGTGCAGTACTTC
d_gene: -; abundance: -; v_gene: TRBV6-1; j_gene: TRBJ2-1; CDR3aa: CASSALPQGRGEQFF; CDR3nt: TGTGCCAGCAGTGCCCTCCCGCAGGGGCGGGGTGAGCAGTTCTTC
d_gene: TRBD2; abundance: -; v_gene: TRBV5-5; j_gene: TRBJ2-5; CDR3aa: CASSLGLAGEKETQYF; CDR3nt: TGTGCCAGCAGCTTGGGGTTAGCGGGGGAGAAAGAGACCCAGTACTTC
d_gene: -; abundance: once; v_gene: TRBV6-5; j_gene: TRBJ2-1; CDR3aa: CASCAGGDYNEQFF; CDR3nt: TGTGCCAGCTGCGCCGGCGGTGACTACAATGAGCAGTTCTTC
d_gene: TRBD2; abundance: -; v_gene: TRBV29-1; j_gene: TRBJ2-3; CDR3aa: CSAPSGGATDTQYF; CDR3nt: TGCAGCGCTCCTAGCGGGGGGGCGACAGATACGCAGTATTTT
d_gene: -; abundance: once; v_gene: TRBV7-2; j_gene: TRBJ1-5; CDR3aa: CASSFTGPNQPQHF; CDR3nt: TGTGCCAGCAGCTTCACAGGGCCTAATCAGCCCCAGCATTTT
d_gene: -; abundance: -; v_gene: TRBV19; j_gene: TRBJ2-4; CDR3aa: CASSTGALAKNIQYF; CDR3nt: TGTGCCAGTAGTACAGGGGCGCTAGCCAAAAACATTCAGTACTTC
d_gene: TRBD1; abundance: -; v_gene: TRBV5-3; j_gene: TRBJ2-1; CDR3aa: CARSLNRGPYNEQFF; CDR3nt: TGTGCCAGAAGCTTAAACAGGGGTCCCTACAATGAGCAGTTCTTC
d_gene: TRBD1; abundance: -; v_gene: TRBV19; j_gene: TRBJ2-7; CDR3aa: CASSTTDRGKQYEQYF; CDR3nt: TGTGCCAGTAGCACTACCGACAGGGGCAAACAATACGAGCAGTACTTC
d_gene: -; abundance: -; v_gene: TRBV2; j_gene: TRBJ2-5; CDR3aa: CASSAYGGGKGRRGTQYF; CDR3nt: TGTGCCAGCAGTGCTTACGGAGGGGGGAAAGGACGCAGAGGTACCCAGTACTTC
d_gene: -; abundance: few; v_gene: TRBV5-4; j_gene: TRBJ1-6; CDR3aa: CASSLDSSYNSPLHF; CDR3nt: TGTGCCAGCAGCTTGGACAGCTCCTATAATTCACCCCTCCACTTT
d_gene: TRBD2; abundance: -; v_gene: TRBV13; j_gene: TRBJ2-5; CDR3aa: CASSLGGANRVVQTQYF; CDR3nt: TGTGCCAGCAGCCTCGGGGGGGCCAATAGGGTGGTCCAGACCCAGTACTTC
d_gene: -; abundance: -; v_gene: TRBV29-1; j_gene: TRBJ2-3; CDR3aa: CSVRTPDTQYF; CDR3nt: TGCAGCGTTAGAACCCCAGATACGCAGTATTTT
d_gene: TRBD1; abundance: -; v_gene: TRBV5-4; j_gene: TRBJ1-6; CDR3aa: CASSGSRDRSYNSPLHF; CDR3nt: TGTGCCAGCAGCGGGTCCCGGGACAGGTCCTATAATTCACCCCTCCACTTT
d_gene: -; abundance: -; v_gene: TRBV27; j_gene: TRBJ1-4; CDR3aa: CASSFRELPPTNEKLFF; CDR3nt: TGTGCCAGCAGTTTTAGGGAGCTCCCCCCGACTAATGAAAAACTGTTTTTT
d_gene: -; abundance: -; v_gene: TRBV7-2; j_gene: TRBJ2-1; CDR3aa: CASSLSRNYEQFF; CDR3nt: TGTGCCAGCAGCTTAAGCCGTAACTATGAGCAGTTCTTC
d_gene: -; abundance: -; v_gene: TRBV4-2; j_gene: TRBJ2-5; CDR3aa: CASSQGDKETQYF; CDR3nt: TGTGCCAGCAGCCAAGGGGATAAAGAGACCCAGTACTTC
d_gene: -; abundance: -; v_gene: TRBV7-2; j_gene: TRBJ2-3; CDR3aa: CASSLGTSTDTQYF; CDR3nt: TGTGCCAGCAGCTTAGGCACTAGCACAGATACGCAGTATTTT
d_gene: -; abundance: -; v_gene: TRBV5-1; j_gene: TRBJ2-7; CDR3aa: CASSSNVGLSSYEQYF; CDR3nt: TGCGCCAGCAGCTCGAATGTCGGCTTAAGCTCCTACGAGCAGTACTTC
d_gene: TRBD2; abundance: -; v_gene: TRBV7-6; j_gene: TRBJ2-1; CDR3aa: CASSKSGVYNEQFF; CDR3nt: TGTGCCAGCAGCAAAAGCGGGGTTTACAATGAGCAGTTCTTC
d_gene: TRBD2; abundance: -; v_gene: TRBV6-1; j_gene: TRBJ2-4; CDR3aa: CASKKGLSNIQYF; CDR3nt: TGTGCCAGCAAAAAGGGACTATCAAACATTCAGTACTTC
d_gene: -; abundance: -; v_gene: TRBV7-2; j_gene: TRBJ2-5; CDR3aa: CASSLGQGQTQYF; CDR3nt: TGTGCCAGCAGCTTAGGTCAGGGGCAGACCCAGTACTTC
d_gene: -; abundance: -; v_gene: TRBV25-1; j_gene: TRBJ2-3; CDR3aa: CASSESPTYYSTDTQYF; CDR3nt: TGTGCCAGCAGTGAATCCCCGACGTACTATAGCACAGATACGCAGTATTTT
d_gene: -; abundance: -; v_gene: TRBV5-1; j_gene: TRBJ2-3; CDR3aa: CASSLSTDTQYF; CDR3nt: TGCGCCAGCAGCTTATCCACAGATACGCAGTATTTT
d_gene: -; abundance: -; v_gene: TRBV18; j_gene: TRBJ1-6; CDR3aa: CASSQTGPRGSPLHF; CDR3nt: TGTGCCAGCTCACAGACAGGCCCTAGGGGTTCACCCCTCCACTTT
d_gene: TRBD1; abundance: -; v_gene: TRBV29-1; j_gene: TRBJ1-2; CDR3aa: CSFRKQGAFGGYTF; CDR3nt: TGCAGCTTTCGAAAACAGGGGGCGTTCGGTGGCTACACCTTC
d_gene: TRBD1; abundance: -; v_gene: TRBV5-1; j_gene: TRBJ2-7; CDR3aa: CASSLASGQGAYEQYF; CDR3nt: TGCGCCAGCAGCTTGGCTTCGGGACAGGGGGCGTACGAGCAGTACTTC
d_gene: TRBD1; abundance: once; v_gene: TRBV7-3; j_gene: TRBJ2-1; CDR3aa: CASSLTPGQTYNEQFF; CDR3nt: TGTGCCAGCAGCTTAACTCCGGGACAGACCTACAATGAGCAGTTCTTC
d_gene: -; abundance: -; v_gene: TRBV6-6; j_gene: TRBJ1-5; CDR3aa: CASSSWEGDYQPQHF; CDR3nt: TGTGCCAGCAGTTCCTGGGAGGGCGACTATCAGCCCCAGCATTTT
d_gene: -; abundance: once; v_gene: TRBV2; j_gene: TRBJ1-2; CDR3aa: CASSDHSYGYTF; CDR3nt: TGTGCCAGCAGTGACCACAGCTATGGCTACACCTTC
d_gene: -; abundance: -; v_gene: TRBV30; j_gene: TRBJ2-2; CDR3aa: CAWTVGYIRAGELFF; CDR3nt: TGTGCCTGGACAGTAGGCTATATTAGAGCCGGGGAGCTGTTTTTT
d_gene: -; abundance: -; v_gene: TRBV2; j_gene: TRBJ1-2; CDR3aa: CASSVLDNYGYTF; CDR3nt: TGTGCCAGCAGTGTATTAGATAACTATGGCTACACCTTC
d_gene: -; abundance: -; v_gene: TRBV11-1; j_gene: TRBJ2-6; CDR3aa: CASGYSGANVLTF; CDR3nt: TGTGCCAGCGGGTACTCTGGGGCCAACGTCCTGACTTTC
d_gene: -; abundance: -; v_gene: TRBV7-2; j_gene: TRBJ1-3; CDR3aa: CASSLSTGNTIYF; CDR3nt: TGTGCCAGCAGCTTATCGACAGGCAACACCATATATTTT
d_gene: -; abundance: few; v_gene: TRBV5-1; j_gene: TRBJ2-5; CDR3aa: CASSSARAGTLQETQYF; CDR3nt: TGCGCCAGCAGCAGCGCTCGAGCGGGGACACTCCAAGAGACCCAGTACTTC